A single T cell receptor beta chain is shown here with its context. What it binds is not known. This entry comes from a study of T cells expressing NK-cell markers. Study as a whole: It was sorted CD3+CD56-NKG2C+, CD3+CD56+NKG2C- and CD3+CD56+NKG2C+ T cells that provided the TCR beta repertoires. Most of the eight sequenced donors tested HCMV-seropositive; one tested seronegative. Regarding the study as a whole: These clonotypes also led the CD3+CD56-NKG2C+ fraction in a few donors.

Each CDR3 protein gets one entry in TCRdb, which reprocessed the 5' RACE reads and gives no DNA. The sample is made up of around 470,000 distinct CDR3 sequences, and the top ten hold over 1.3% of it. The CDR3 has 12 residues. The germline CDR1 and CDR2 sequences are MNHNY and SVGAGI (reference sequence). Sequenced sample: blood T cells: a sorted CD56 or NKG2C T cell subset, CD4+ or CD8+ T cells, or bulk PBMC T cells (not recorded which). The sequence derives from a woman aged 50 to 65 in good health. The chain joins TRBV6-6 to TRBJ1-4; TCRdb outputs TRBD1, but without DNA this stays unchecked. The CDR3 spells CASSLALEKLFF.